Included here is one T cell receptor beta chain sequence, with context. Attachment of unique molecular identifiers was made to individual cDNA molecules. TCRdb re-derived calls from the 5' RACE reads in MiXCR, one entry per CDR3 protein. The repertoire holds tens of thousands of distinct CDR3 sequences, with 5% as singletons. The record originates from a study of early T cells in non-severe SARS-CoV-2 infection. Looked up from germline, CDR1 is MGHRA and CDR2 is YSYEKL. This CDR3 comprises 16 residues. V gave up 4 bases and J gave up 0 bases, with 13 bases separating them. The clonotype originates from an adult who was a healthcare worker with PCR-confirmed SARS-CoV-2 infection or an uninfected control (not recorded which). The chain has TRBV4-1 and TRBJ2-4; perhaps TRBD2 as D (6 bases). The source material was whole blood, sampled at baseline. This chain's CDR3 is CASSPEAGLAKNIQYF. The DNA for the CDR3 is TGCGCCAGCAGCCCAGAGGCGGGACTAGCCAAAAACATTCAGTACTTC.